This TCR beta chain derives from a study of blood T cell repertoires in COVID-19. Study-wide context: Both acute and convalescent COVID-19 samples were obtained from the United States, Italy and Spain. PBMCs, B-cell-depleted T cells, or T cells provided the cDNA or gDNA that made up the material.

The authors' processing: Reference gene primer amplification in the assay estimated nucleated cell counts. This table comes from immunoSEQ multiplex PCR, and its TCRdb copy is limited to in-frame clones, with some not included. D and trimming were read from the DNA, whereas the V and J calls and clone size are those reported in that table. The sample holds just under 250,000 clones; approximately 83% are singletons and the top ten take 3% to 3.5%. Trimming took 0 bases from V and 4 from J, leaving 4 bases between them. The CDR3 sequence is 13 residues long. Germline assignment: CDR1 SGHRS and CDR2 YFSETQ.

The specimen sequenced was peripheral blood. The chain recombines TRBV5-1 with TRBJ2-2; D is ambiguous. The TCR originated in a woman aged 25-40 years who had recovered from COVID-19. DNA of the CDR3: TGCGCCAGCAGCTTGGGGAGCACCGGGGAGCTGTTTTTT. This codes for CASSLGSTGELFF.